The 4 T cell receptor beta chains presented below share a single source sample, sequenced in a study of patients with pleural tuberculosis. From the reads, TCRdb called clonotypes with MiXCR, one entry per CDR3 protein. The data contain about 50,000 distinct CDR3 sequences, 6% to 8% of them singletons. All receptors come from a human donor with pleural tuberculosis.

This clonotype was recorded many times. The chain links TRBV12-3 or TRBV12-4 to TRBJ1-1; D ambiguous. Trimming removed 2 bases from V and 1 base from J, with 8 bases in between. The length of the CDR3 is 14 residues. Here the CDR3 reads CASSLLGGNTEAFF. CDR3 sequence (DNA): TGTGCCAGCAGTTTATTAGGCGGGAACACTGAAGCTTTCTTT.

This clonotype was picked up many times. The V gene is TRBV28, the J gene TRBJ2-5; perhaps TRBD1 as D (5 bases). The CDR3 has 13 residues. V was cut by 4 bases and J by 4 bases, with 10 bases left in between. In germline, CDR1 is MDHEN, CDR2 SYDVKM. CDR3 loop: CASSSRQTETQYF. CDR3 DNA: TGTGCCAGCAGTTCCCGACAGACAGAGACCCAGTACTTC. The full variable domain, completed using reference TRBV28 and TRBJ2-5, is DVKVTQSSRYLVKRTGEKVFLECVQDMDHENMFWYRQDPGLGLRLIYFSYDVKMKEKGDIPEGYSVSREKKERFSLILESASTNQTSMYLCASSSRQTETQYFGPGTRLLVL.

The table lists this clonotype with many counts. As DNA, the CDR3 is TGTGCCAGCAGTTGGACAGGGGGGGACACTGAAGCTTTCTTT. Protein sequence: CASSWTGGDTEAFF. The rearrangement joins TRBV27 to TRBJ1-1; TRBD1 agrees at 10 bases. The CDR3 is 14 residues long. Germline CDR1 MNHEY, CDR2 SMNVEV (reference sequence). With 4 bases clipped from V and 3 bases from J, the junction kept 2 bases outside the gene matches.

This clonotype was seen only once. The chain has TRBV29-1 and TRBJ1-1, with D possibly being TRBD1 (5 bases). V lost 4 bases to trimming and J lost 3 bases, with 18 bases between them. The CDR3 has 15 residues. Germline CDR1 is SQVTM and CDR2 is ANQGSEA. CDR3 coding DNA: TGCAGCGTTGGAGGGGAGCACGGGAGATACACTGAAGCTTTCTTT. It specifies CSVGGEHGRYTEAFF. The entire variable domain, with the rest obtained from reference TRBV29-1 and TRBJ1-1, is as follows: SAVISQKPSRDICQRGTSLTIQCQVDSQVTMMFWYRQQPGQSLTLIATANQGSEATYESGFVIDKFPISRPNLTFSTLTVSNMSPEDSSIYLCSVGGEHGRYTEAFFGQGTRLTVV.